This T cell receptor beta chain was sequenced for a study of blood T cell repertoires in COVID-19 (dated by TCRdb to about 2020). Some background on the complete study: Collaborator samples came from the United States, Italy and Spain and covered acute and convalescent phases of COVID-19. The material from the prospective study consisted of cDNA or gDNA derived from T cells, B-cell-depleted T cells, or PBMCs. The dataset comprised deeply sampled blood TCRbeta repertoires from subjects exposed to, actively infected with, or recovered from COVID-19. The repertoires were released in a freely available public database meant as a resource for research on the immune response to SARS-CoV-2. The samples were drawn from the first 160 participants of the ongoing ImmuneRACE study and from 1,254 subjects provided by 6 global collaborators. Nearly every sample came with metadata listing a de-identified subject ID, COVID-19 status, age in years and sex. Where available, HLA class I and class II types were obtained from metadata supplied by the sample provider rather than from assay-based typing. What the authors observed across the whole study: How much clinical and demographic metadata was included differed by source and by participant, and the metadata was provided uncurated.

TCRbeta CDR3 regions were amplified from genomic DNA using the immunoSEQ Assay, a bias-controlled multiplex PCR. Turning to the authors' computational methods: Nucleated cell counts per sample were estimated from amplification of reference gene primers within the assay. To quantify the absolute abundance of each unique TCRbeta CDR3 rearrangement, sequence reads were collapsed and filtered. For each sample, productive Simpson clonality was calculated by taking the square root of Simpson's diversity index across productive rearrangements. What TCRdb holds here is the immuneACCESS table cut down to in-frame rearrangements. Part of the clones is not present; checked against another copy, under half of the missing clones reflect an unresolved V gene, and the others are unexplained. V and J calls and clone size are those listed in that table; D and trimming were worked out from the DNA. The sample includes under 200,000 clones, with roughly nine tenths observed a single time. Of the sample, about 0.72% falls within the top ten clones.

To note about this clone: The antigen it recognizes is unknown. The input lacks base qualities; no much larger clone sits a single base away.

From the germline V gene, CDR1 is SGHNT and CDR2 is YENEEA. V is trimmed back by 2 bases and J by 2 bases, and the junction contains 7 bases that no gene match accounts for. The CDR3 has 16 amino acids, counting the end cysteine and phenylalanine. The DNA shown is the 48-base CDR3, in frame from base 1. Collaborating institutions collected whole blood in K2EDTA tubes following their own protocols. For TCRbeta analysis, collaborators shipped samples as frozen whole blood, isolated PBMCs, or DNA extracted from either of those sample types. The source material was peripheral blood. The source of this sequence is an older woman with acute or convalescent COVID-19. This sequence uses TRBV11-3 and TRBJ2-3, and 7 junction bases match TRBD2. The base sequence is TGTGCCAGCAGCTTAATGGCTAGCGGATTCACAGATACGCAGTATTTT. It specifies CASSLMASGFTDTQYF.